These T cell receptor beta chains were read from a single sample in a study of OX40 agonist ivuxolimab in advanced cancers. Generated by immunoSEQ multiplex PCR, the TCRdb table keeps only in-frame clones and is missing some. Found here are roughly 41,000 clones, about 89% of them singletons; the top ten hold approximately 13%. The sequencing here drew on CD4+ or CD8+ T cells sorted from blood, taken in a trial of the OX40 agonist ivuxolimab. The origin of the receptors is an adult with an advanced solid tumor such as melanoma, head and neck, liver or kidney cancer. Each CDR3 is given with its conserved first and last residue. Fields, in order: clone size, J gene, D gene, V gene, CDR3 protein, CDR3 DNA. The D gene is left open where the match is weak. Some rows have no size entry. The others give once, few or many, or a class for an expanded clone.

size: -
J: TRBJ2-1
D: -
V: TRBV21-1
CDR3: CASSKGGKGSMFF
DNA: TGTGCCAGCAGCAAAGGAGGAAAAGGGTCGATGTTCTTC

size: -
J: TRBJ2-7
D: -
V: TRBV15
CDR3: CATSRDGEQYF
DNA: TGTGCCACCAGCAGAGATGGAGAGCAGTACTTC

size: -
J: TRBJ2-5
D: -
V: TRBV6-6
CDR3: CASRTVQETQYF
DNA: TGTGCCAGCAGGACAGTACAAGAGACCCAGTACTTC

size: -
J: TRBJ1-1
D: -
V: TRBV27
CDR3: CASSLVGMNTEAFF
DNA: TGTGCCAGCAGTTTAGTAGGTATGAACACTGAAGCTTTCTTT

size: -
J: TRBJ2-1
D: -
V: TRBV4-1
CDR3: CASSQDRQIF
DNA: TGCGCCAGCAGCCAAGATCGGCAAATCTTC

size: once
J: TRBJ2-3
D: TRBD1
V: TRBV9
CDR3: CASSVQGGTDTQYF
DNA: TGTGCCAGCAGCGTCCAGGGGGGCACAGATACGCAGTATTTT

size: -
J: TRBJ1-2
D: -
V: TRBV15
CDR3: CATSRDLSLSGYTF
DNA: TGTGCCACCAGCAGAGATCTGTCCCTCTCTGGCTACACCTTC

size: -
J: TRBJ2-7
D: -
V: TRBV27
CDR3: CASSLSGPLFYEQYF
DNA: TGTGCCAGCAGTTTATCGGGACCGCTTTTCTACGAGCAGTACTTC

size: once
J: TRBJ2-3
D: -
V: TRBV14
CDR3: CASSSLGTDTQYF
DNA: TGTGCCAGCAGCTCCCTCGGAACAGATACGCAGTATTTT

size: -
J: TRBJ1-1
D: TRBD1
V: TRBV5-5
CDR3: CASSLGTGNTEAFF
DNA: TGTGCCAGCAGCTTGGGGACAGGAAATACTGAAGCTTTCTTT

size: -
J: TRBJ2-3
D: -
V: TRBV19
CDR3: CASSIDEETDTQYF
DNA: TGTGCCAGTAGTATAGATGAAGAGACAGATACGCAGTATTTT

size: -
J: TRBJ2-1
D: -
V: TRBV4-3
CDR3: CASSQVYPGPSEQFF
DNA: TGCGCCAGCAGCCAAGTGTACCCCGGCCCCTCTGAGCAGTTCTTC

size: -
J: TRBJ2-7
D: -
V: TRBV7-9
CDR3: CASSVGLAYEQYF
DNA: TGTGCCAGCAGCGTAGGTTTGGCCTACGAGCAGTACTTC

size: -
J: TRBJ1-5
D: -
V: TRBV4-2
CDR3: CASSQGSEGPNQPQHF
DNA: TGTGCCAGCAGCCAAGGGTCGGAGGGGCCAAATCAGCCCCAGCATTTT

size: -
J: TRBJ2-5
D: -
V: TRBV7-9
CDR3: CASSSPGWGETQYF
DNA: TGTGCCAGCAGCTCACCCGGGTGGGGAGAGACCCAGTACTTC

size: once
J: TRBJ2-3
D: TRBD2
V: TRBV27
CDR3: CASSDPWGGEGDTQYF
DNA: TGTGCCAGCAGTGACCCATGGGGGGGGGAGGGAGATACGCAGTATTTT

size: -
J: TRBJ2-7
D: -
V: TRBV19
CDR3: CASSIASTYEQYF
DNA: TGTGCCAGTAGTATAGCCTCGACCTACGAGCAGTACTTC

size: few
J: TRBJ2-7
D: -
V: TRBV19
CDR3: CASSSSSSYRSGFYEQYF
DNA: TGTGCCAGTAGTAGTTCCTCCTCGTATAGATCGGGGTTCTACGAGCAGTACTTC

size: -
J: TRBJ2-7
D: -
V: TRBV6-5
CDR3: CASSYSTGALSYEQYF
DNA: TGTGCCAGCAGTTACTCGACGGGGGCCCTCTCCTACGAGCAGTACTTC

size: -
J: TRBJ2-2
D: -
V: TRBV6-5
CDR3: CATGLWRELFF
DNA: TGTGCCACCGGGCTGTGGAGGGAGCTGTTTTTT

size: -
J: TRBJ1-1
D: -
V: TRBV7-9
CDR3: CASSLAVTRGTEAFF
DNA: TGTGCCAGCAGCTTAGCCGTCACCCGGGGCACTGAAGCTTTCTTT

size: -
J: TRBJ2-5
D: -
V: TRBV6-5
CDR3: CASSYSIGGRETQYF
DNA: TGTGCCAGCAGTTACTCAATAGGGGGTCGAGAGACCCAGTACTTC

size: -
J: TRBJ1-1
D: TRBD1
V: TRBV18
CDR3: CASLRTGADTEAFF
DNA: TGTGCCAGCTTACGGACAGGGGCTGACACTGAAGCTTTCTTT

size: -
J: TRBJ2-7
D: -
V: TRBV5-1
CDR3: CASSLEGRPYEQYF
DNA: TGCGCCAGCAGCCTCGAGGGGAGGCCCTACGAGCAGTACTTC